This T cell receptor (beta chain) was documented in a study of blood T cell repertoires in COVID-19. Assay: immunoSEQ multiplex PCR; the TCRdb copy retains only in-frame clones and omits some. Of 130,000 to 150,000 clones listed, 85% to 90% were seen once; the top ten hold over 9.5%. Trimming removed 4 bases at V and 7 bases at J, with 17 bases between. CDR1 is LGHDT, CDR2 YNNKEL, per germline (reference sequence). The CDR3 extends over 15 amino acids. The chain combines TRBV3-1 (or the pseudogene TRBV3-2) with TRBJ1-5; D remains ambiguous. The sample consisted of peripheral blood. The sequence was collected from a middle-aged man with active or convalescent COVID-19. This chain's CDR3 is CASSPSLFLAQPQHF. The CDR3 nucleotides read TGTGCCAGCAGCCCCTCCCTTTTTTTAGCGCAGCCCCAGCATTTT.